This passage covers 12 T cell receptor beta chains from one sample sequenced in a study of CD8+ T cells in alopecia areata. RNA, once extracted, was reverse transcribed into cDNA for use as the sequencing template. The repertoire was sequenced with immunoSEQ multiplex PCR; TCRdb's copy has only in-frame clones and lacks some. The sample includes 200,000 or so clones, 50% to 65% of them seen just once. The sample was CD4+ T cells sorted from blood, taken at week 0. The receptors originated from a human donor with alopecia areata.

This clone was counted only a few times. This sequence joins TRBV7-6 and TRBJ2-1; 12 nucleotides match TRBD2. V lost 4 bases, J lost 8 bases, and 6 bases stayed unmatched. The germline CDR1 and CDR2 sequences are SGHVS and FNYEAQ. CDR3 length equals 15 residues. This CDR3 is CASSSTTSGSYEQFF. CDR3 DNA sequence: TGTGCCAGCAGCTCAACGACTAGCGGGAGCTATGAGCAGTTCTTC.

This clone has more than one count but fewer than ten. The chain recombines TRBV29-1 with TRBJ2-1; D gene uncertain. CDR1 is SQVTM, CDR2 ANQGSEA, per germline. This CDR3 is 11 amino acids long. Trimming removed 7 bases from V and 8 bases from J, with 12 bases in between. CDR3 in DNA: TGCAGCGCCGAATTCACGGATGAGCAGTTCTTC. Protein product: CSAEFTDEQFF.

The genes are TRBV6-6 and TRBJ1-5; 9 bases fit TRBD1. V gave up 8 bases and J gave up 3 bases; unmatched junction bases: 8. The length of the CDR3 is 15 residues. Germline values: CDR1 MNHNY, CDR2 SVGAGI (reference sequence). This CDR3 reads CASGDRDRVNQPQHF. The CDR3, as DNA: TGTGCCAGCGGGGACCGGGACAGGGTCAATCAGCCCCAGCATTTT.

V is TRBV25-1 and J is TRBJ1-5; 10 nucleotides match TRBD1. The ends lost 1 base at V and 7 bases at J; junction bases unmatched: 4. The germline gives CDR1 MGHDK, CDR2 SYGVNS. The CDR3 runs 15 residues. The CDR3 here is CASSESRQGAQPQHF. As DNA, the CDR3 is TGTGCCAGCAGTGAATCCCGACAGGGGGCCCAGCCCCAGCATTTT.

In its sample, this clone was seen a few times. This CDR3 is CASVTRDGYNYGYTF. The CDR3 DNA reads as TGTGCCAGCGTTACCCGGGACGGATACAACTATGGCTACACCTTC. This chain links TRBV6-1 with TRBJ1-2; the D gene is possibly TRBD1 (5 bases). CDR1 is MNHNS, CDR2 SASEGT, per germline. V was shortened by 8 bases and J by 2 bases, with 18 bases between the two germline ends. The CDR3 sequence is 15 residues long.

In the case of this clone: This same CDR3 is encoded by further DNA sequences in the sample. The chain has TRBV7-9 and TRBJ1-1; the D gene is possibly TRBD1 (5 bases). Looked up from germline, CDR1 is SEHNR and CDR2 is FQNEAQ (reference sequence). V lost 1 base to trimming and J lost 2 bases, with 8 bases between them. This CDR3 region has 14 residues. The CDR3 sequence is CASSLGQTNTEAFF. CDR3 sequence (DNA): TGTGCCAGCAGCTTAGGACAGACTAACACTGAAGCTTTCTTT.

CDR3: CASRLQGTGELFF. DNA of the CDR3: TGTGCCAGCAGGTTACAGGGGACCGGGGAGCTGTTTTTT. The chain couples TRBV6-1 to TRBJ2-2; 7 positions match TRBD1. This CDR3 spans 13 amino acids. Looked up from germline, CDR1 is MNHNS and CDR2 is SASEGT. With V trimmed by 6 bases and J by 5 bases, 3 bases remained unmatched.

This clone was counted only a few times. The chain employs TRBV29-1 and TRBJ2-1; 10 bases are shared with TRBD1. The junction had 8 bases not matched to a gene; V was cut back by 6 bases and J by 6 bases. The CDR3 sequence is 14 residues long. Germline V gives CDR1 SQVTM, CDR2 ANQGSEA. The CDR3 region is CSVTGQGIGNEQFF. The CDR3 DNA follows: TGCAGCGTGACGGGACAGGGGATTGGCAATGAGCAGTTCTTC.

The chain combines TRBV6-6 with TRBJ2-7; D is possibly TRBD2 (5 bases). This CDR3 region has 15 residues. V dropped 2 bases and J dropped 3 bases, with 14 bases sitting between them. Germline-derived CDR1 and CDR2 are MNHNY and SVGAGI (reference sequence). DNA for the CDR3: TGTGCCAGCAGTTACGATACAGCTCGGGGCTACGAGCAGTACTTC. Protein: CASSYDTARGYEQYF.

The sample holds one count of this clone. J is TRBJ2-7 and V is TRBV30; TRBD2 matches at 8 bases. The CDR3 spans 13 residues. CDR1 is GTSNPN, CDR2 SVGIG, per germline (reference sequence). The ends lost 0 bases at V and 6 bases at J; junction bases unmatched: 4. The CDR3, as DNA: TGTGCCTGGAGTGTAGCGGGAGTCAGCGAGCAGTACTTC. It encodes CAWSVAGVSEQYF.

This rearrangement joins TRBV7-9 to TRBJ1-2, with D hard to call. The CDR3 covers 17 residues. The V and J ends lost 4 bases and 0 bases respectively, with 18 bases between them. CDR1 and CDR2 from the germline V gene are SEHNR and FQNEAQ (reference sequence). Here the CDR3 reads CASSSLLFGNSNYGYTF. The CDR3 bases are TGTGCCAGCAGCTCCTTACTGTTCGGGAACTCTAACTATGGCTACACCTTC.

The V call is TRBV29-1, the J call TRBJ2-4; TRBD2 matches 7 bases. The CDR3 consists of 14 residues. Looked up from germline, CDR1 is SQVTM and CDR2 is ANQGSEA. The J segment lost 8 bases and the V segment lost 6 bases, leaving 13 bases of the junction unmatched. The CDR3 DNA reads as TGCAGCGTCGAACCAGCGGGGCGCCCTGACATTCAGTACTTC. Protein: CSVEPAGRPDIQYF.